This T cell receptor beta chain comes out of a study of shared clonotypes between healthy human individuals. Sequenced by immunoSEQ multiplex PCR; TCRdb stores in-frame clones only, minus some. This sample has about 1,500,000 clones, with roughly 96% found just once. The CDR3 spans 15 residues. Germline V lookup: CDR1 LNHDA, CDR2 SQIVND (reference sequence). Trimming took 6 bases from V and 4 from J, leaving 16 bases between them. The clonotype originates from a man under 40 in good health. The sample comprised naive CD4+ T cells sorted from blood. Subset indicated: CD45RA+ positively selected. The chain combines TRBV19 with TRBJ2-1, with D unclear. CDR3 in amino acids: CASRPLRAAYNEQFF. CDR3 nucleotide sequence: TGTGCCAGTAGGCCCCTCCGGGCGGCTTACAATGAGCAGTTCTTC.